This entry is about one T cell receptor beta chain. The study recruited people aged roughly 18 to 100 years across around 23 US areas. The assay was immunoSEQ multiplex PCR, and TCRdb's table has in-frame clones only and misses some. The top ten hold more than 3% of the sample, which has over 200,000 clones, 80% to 90% seen once. Trimming shortened V by 6 bases and J by 4 bases, and 9 bases separated the two germline ends. Germline V CDR1 and CDR2: KGHSH, LQKENI. The CDR3 is 13 residues long. The data derive from a study of blood T cell repertoires in COVID-19. The clonotype comes from a woman in her twenties or thirties who had been exposed to COVID-19. The J gene is TRBJ2-2, the V gene TRBV18, with unresolved D. Sequencing was performed on PBMCs or T cells enriched from blood (not recorded which). CDR3: CASSPVRTGELFF. CDR3 bases: TGTGCCAGCTCCCCCGTCCGCACCGGGGAGCTGTTTTTT.